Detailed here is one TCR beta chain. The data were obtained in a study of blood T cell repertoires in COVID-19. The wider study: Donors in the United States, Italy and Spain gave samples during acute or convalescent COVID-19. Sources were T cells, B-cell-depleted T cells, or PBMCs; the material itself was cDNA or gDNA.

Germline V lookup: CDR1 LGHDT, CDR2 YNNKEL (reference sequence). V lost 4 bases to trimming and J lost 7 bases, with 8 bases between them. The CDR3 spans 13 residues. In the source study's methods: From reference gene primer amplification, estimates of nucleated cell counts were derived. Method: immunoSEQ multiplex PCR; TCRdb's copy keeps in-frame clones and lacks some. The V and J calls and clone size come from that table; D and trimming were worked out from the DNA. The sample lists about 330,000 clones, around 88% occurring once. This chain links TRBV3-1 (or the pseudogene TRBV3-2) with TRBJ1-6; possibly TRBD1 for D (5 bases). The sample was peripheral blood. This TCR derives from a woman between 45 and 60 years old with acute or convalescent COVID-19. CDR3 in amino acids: CASSPRGNSPLHF. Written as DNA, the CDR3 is TGTGCCAGCAGCCCCCGGGGGAATTCACCCCTCCACTTT.